The present T cell receptor (beta chain) was sequenced within a study of OX40 agonist ivuxolimab in advanced cancers. On the study more broadly: At doses from 0.01 to 10 mg/kg, patients were given intravenous ivuxolimab every 2 weeks.

This clone was seen once. Some clones are missing from TCRdb's copy, which holds only in-frame ones; the method was immunoSEQ multiplex PCR. The data show 80,000 to 95,000 clones, more than 70% seen once. Looked up from germline, CDR1 is LNHDA and CDR2 is SQIVND (reference sequence). Between the trimmed V and J ends, which lost 5 bases and 7 bases, there was a span of 11 bases. The CDR3 has 12 residues. The clonotype was recovered from an adult with an advanced solid tumor such as melanoma, head and neck, liver or kidney cancer. The sequencing here drew on CD4+ or CD8+ T cells sorted from blood, taken in a trial of the OX40 agonist ivuxolimab. The chain uses TRBV19 and TRBJ1-2; no definite D call. This CDR3 is CASSEVLSGYTF. DNA of the CDR3: TGTGCCAGTAGTGAGGTTTTGAGTGGCTACACCTTC.